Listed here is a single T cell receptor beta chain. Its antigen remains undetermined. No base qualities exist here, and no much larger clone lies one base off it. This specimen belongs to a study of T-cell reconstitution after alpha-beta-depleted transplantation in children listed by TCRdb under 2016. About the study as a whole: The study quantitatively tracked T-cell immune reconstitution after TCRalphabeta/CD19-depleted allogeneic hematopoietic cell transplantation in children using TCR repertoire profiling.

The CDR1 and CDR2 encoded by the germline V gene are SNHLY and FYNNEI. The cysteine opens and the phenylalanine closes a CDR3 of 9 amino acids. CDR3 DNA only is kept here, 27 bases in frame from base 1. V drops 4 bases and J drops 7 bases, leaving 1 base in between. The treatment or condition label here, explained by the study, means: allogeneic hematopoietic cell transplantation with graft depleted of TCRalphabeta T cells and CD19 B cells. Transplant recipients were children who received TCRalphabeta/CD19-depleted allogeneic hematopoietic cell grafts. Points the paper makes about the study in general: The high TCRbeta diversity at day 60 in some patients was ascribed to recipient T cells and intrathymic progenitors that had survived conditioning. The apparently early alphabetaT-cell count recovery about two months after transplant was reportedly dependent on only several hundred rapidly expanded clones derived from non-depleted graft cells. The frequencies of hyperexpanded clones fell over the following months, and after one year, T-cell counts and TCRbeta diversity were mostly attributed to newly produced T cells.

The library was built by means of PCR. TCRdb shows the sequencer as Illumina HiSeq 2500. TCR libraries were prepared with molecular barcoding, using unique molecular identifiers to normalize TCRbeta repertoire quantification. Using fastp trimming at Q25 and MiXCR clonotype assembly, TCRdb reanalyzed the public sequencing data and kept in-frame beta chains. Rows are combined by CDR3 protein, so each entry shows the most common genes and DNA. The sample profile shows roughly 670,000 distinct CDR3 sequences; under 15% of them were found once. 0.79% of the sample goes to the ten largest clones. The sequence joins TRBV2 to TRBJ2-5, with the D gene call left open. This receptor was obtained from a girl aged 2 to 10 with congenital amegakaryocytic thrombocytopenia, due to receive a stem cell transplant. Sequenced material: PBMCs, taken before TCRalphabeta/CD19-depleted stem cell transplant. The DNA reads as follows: TGTGCCAGCAGTGGGACCCAGTACTTC. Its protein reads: CASSGTQYF.